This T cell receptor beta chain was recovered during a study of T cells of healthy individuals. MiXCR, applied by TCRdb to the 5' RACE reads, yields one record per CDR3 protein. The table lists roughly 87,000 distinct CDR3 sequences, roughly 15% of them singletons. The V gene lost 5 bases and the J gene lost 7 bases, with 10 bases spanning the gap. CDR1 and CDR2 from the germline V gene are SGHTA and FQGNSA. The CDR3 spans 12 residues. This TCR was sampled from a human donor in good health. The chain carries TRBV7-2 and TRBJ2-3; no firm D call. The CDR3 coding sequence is TGTGCCAGCAGCGGCGAGCGATATACGCAGTATTTT. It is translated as CASSGERYTQYF.